The 9 T cell receptor beta chains in this list originate from one sample, sequenced in a study of blood T cell repertoires in COVID-19. TCRdb's table, derived via immunoSEQ multiplex PCR, lists solely in-frame clones and lacks some. Seen here are 250,000 to 300,000 clones, over 75% observed once, and the top ten hold about 16%. The sample taken for sequencing was PBMCs or T cells enriched from blood (not recorded which). These receptors were taken from a man younger than 35 who had recovered from COVID-19.

The rearrangement links TRBV2 to TRBJ1-4, with 10 bases fitting TRBD1. From germline, CDR1 is SNHLY and CDR2 FYNNEI. V lost 4 bases and J lost 5; bases outside the gene matches: 4. The CDR3 has 15 amino acids. CDR3 DNA: TGTGCCAGCAGTGCTCAGGGACAGGGGAATGAAAAACTGTTTTTT. Translating gives CASSAQGQGNEKLFF.

This clone was counted between two and nine times. The gene calls are TRBV7-9 and TRBJ2-7, with 10 nucleotides matching TRBD1. Germline CDR1 reads SEHNR; CDR2 reads FQNEAQ (reference sequence). CDR3 length: 14 residues. The V gene end was trimmed by 5 bases and the J gene end by 5 bases; junction bases not matched to a gene: 6. CDR3 in amino acids: CASSRWDRGNEQYF. In nucleotides, the CDR3 is TGTGCCAGCAGCCGTTGGGACAGGGGCAACGAGCAGTACTTC.

The chain uses TRBV6-5 and TRBJ1-2; TRBD1 agrees at 10 bases. After removal of 6 bases from V and 4 bases from J, the junction contained 5 bases not matched to a gene. This CDR3 is built from 14 residues. Germline values: CDR1 MNHEY, CDR2 SVGAGI. The CDR3 here is CASSAGTGVYGYTF. As DNA, the CDR3 is TGTGCCAGCAGCGCCGGGACAGGGGTCTATGGCTACACCTTC.

With regard to this clone: At the DNA level, this CDR3 is encoded by other sequences in the same sample as well. V and J are TRBV5-5 and TRBJ1-6; D remains ambiguous. The CDR3 runs to 13 residues. Germline lookup yields CDR1 SGHKS and CDR2 YYEKEE (reference sequence). V shed 4 bases and J shed 7 bases, with 9 bases lying between them. Here the CDR3 DNA reads TGTGCCAGCAGCCTATCCCCCAATTCACCCCTCCACTTT. This sequence encodes CASSLSPNSPLHF.

The rearrangement joins TRBV7-2 to TRBJ1-2, with 8 bases fitting TRBD1. Germline loops: CDR1 SGHTA, CDR2 FQGNSA. V was pared by 4 bases and J by 0 bases, with 4 bases of the junction left unmatched. CDR3 length: 15 amino acids. As DNA, the CDR3 is TGTGCCAGCAGCTACGACAGGGGAGCTAACTATGGCTACACCTTC. It yields the protein CASSYDRGANYGYTF.

The sample holds one count of this clone. The chain is built from TRBV4-1 and TRBJ2-2; 12 bases align to TRBD2. The CDR3 is made up of 15 amino acids. CDR1 is MGHRA, CDR2 YSYEKL, per germline. Losses at the gene ends were 8 bases for V and 2 bases for J; bases not matched to a gene: 3. The CDR3 spells CASGLAGSNTGELFF. The DNA of the CDR3 is TGCGCCAGCGGACTAGCGGGAAGTAACACCGGGGAGCTGTTTTTT.

The rearrangement links TRBV30 to TRBJ2-7; D not certain. There are 13 residues in the CDR3. CDR1 is GTSNPN, CDR2 SVGIG, per germline (reference sequence). The germline V and J ends were trimmed by 3 bases and 3 bases, with 12 bases remaining between them. This CDR3 is CAWSQNSYYEQYF. CDR3 in DNA: TGTGCCTGGAGCCAAAACAGTTACTACGAGCAGTACTTC.

The chain carries TRBV2 and TRBJ2-1; 9 nucleotides agree with TRBD2. V dropped 0 bases and J dropped 12; count of bases not matched to a gene: 9. This CDR3 is 15 amino acids long. Germline V lookup: CDR1 SNHLY, CDR2 FYNNEI. CDR3 nucleotide sequence: TGTGCCAGCAGTGAAGCCCTAGCGGGGACCCAAGGGCAGTTCTTC. It yields the protein CASSEALAGTQGQFF.

The chain carries TRBV7-9 and TRBJ2-3, with 7 positions matching TRBD2. Germline-derived CDR1 and CDR2 are SEHNR and FQNEAQ (reference sequence). V dropped 5 bases and J dropped 0; count of bases not matched to a gene: 11. This CDR3 comprises 17 residues. This chain's CDR3 is CASSKDRLAPSTDTQYF. As DNA, the CDR3 is TGTGCCAGCAGCAAAGACCGACTAGCTCCTAGCACAGATACGCAGTATTTT.